This passage covers 3 T cell receptor beta chains from one sample sequenced in a study of cytomegalovirus exposure and HLA in healthy donors. Repertoires were generated with immunoSEQ multiplex PCR, while TCRdb's copy carries only in-frame clones and drops some. The data contain about 160,000 clones, around four fifths of them singletons. The sample was PBMCs. Receptors originate from a young man in good health and CMV-seropositive.

This chain's CDR3 is CASSLNPTAMYNEQFF. DNA for the CDR3: TGTGCCAGCAGCCTCAACCCGACTGCCATGTACAATGAGCAGTTCTTC. This chain joins TRBV7-9 and TRBJ2-1, with unresolved D. The germline V and J ends were trimmed by 5 bases and 4 bases, with 18 bases remaining between them. This CDR3 is built from 16 residues. The germline gives CDR1 SEHNR, CDR2 FQNEAQ (reference sequence).

Concerning this clone itself: Other DNA sequences in the same sample also yield this CDR3. The chain uses TRBV7-2 and TRBJ1-2; 8 bases map to TRBD1. V lost 1 base to trimming and J lost 4 bases; unmatched junction nucleotides: 5. Germline V CDR1 and CDR2: SGHTA, FQGNSA. The CDR3 has 15 residues. CDR3 residues: CASSLVQGAGYGYTF. The CDR3 DNA follows: TGTGCCAGCAGCTTAGTGCAGGGGGCGGGCTATGGCTACACCTTC.

This chain uses TRBV4-1 with TRBJ1-1, with 7 bases lining up with TRBD1. The V segment lost 0 bases and the J segment 11 bases; nucleotides outside the gene matches: 12. The CDR3 sequence is 15 residues long. Germline CDR1 is MGHRA and CDR2 is YSYEKL. The CDR3 reads CASSQDQDRFVGAFF. CDR3 in DNA: TGCGCCAGCAGCCAAGACCAGGACAGGTTTGTAGGTGCTTTCTTT.